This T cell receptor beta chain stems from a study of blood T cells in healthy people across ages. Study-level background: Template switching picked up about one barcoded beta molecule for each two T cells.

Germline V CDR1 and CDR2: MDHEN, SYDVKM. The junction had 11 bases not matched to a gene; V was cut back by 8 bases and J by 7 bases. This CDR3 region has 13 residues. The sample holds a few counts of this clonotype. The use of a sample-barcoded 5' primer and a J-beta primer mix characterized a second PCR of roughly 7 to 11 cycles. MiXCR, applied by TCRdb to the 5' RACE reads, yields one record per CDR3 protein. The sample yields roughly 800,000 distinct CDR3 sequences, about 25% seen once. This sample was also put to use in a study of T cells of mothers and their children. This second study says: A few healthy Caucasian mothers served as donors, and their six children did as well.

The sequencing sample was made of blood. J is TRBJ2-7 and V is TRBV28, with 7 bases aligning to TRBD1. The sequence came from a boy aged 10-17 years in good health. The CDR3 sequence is CASGNWTGREQYF. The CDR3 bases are TGTGCCAGCGGTAACTGGACAGGTCGAGAGCAGTACTTC.